This record looks at one TCR beta chain sequence and its context. The sample comes from a study of control samples from healthy donors and cancer patients. TCRdb's table, derived via immunoSEQ multiplex PCR, lists solely in-frame clones and lacks some. The profile shows approximately 70,000 clones, 84% of them singletons. Germline V CDR1 and CDR2: MDHEN, SYDVKM. The CDR3 extends over 13 amino acids. V shed 8 bases, J shed 6 bases, and the junction held 7 bases outside the gene matches. The receptor was derived from a man aged 50 or older in good health. Material for sequencing was blood. This chain connects TRBV28 to TRBJ2-4; 7 positions agree with TRBD1. CDR3 nucleotides: TGTGCCAGCGTCCTGACAGGGACAAACATTCAGTACTTC. Its translation: CASVLTGTNIQYF.